The rows below give T cell receptor beta chains drawn from one sample of a study of CD8 T cells in ankylosing spondylitis. In TCRdb, the 5' RACE reads were re-called with MiXCR into one record per CDR3 protein. The sample contains roughly 370,000 distinct CDR3 sequences, about 22% of which appear only once. The sequenced sample consisted of blood, either unsorted or a sorted T cell fraction (not recorded which). Source of these receptors: a male donor with ankylosing spondylitis. The CDR3 runs from the conserved cysteine through the conserved F or W. The D gene is left open where the match is weak. A clone size is listed for some rows: how often the clone was seen (once, few, many), or a class if it is expanded.

j_call clone_size cdr3_length d_call v_call cdr3_aa cdr3_nt
TRBJ2-7 - 21 TRBD2 TRBV5-1 CASSLLPRGTSGPKFSYEQYF TGCGCCAGCAGCCTCCTTCCACGGGGGACTAGCGGCCCTAAATTCTCCTACGAGCAGTACTTC
TRBJ1-3 few 14 - TRBV12-3/TRBV12-4 CASSLGAYGNTIYF TGTGCCAGCAGTTTAGGGGCATACGGAAACACCATATATTTT
TRBJ2-7 - 14 - TRBV20-1 CSACSRHRTYEQYF TGCAGTGCTTGTTCCCGCCATAGGACCTACGAGCAGTACTTC
TRBJ2-6 - 16 - TRBV18 CASSPPIAEGANVLTF TGTGCCAGCTCACCACCAATTGCCGAGGGGGCCAACGTCCTGACTTTC
TRBJ2-7 - 19 TRBD2 TRBV5-1 CASSITSGRASGLSYEQYF TGCGCCAGCAGCATCACTAGCGGGAGGGCCTCGGGATTATCCTACGAGCAGTACTTC
TRBJ2-5 - 16 TRBD2 TRBV7-6 CASSVGGLAGAETQYF TGTGCCAGCAGCGTAGGGGGACTAGCGGGAGCAGAGACCCAGTACTTC
TRBJ2-3 - 18 TRBD2 TRBV20-1 CSARVLAGGPSPRDTQYF TGCAGTGCTAGAGTTCTAGCGGGAGGGCCGAGTCCGAGAGATACGCAGTATTTT
TRBJ2-7 - 15 - TRBV7-7 CASSLARGFLYEQYF TGTGCTAGCAGCTTAGCGCGAGGGTTTCTCTACGAGCAGTACTTC
TRBJ2-2 - 12 - TRBV14 CASSLLTGELFF TGTGCCAGCAGCCTACTAACCGGGGAGCTGTTTTTT
TRBJ2-1 few 15 - TRBV7-3 CASSLTRQGGGEQFF TGTGCCAGCAGCTTAACGAGGCAGGGAGGGGGTGAGCAGTTCTTC
TRBJ2-7 - 14 - TRBV25-1 CASSDSLASYEQYF TGTGCCAGCAGTGACTCCCTAGCTTCCTACGAGCAGTACTTC
TRBJ2-2 - 16 TRBD2 TRBV14 CASSSRTSVNTGELFF TGTGCCAGCAGCTCAAGGACTAGCGTGAACACCGGGGAGCTGTTTTTT
TRBJ2-3 - 11 - TRBV24-1 CATSDSYTQYF TGTGCCACCAGTGATTCTTATACGCAGTATTTT
TRBJ2-1 few 16 TRBD2 TRBV5-1 CASSPLWAGGYNEQFF TGCGCCAGCAGCCCACTCTGGGCGGGAGGTTACAATGAGCAGTTCTTC
TRBJ1-6 - 12 - TRBV6-6 CASTGETGTLHF TGTGCCAGCACCGGAGAGACGGGGACCCTCCACTTT
TRBJ1-2 - 13 - TRBV12-3/TRBV12-4 CASSFFPKGGYTF TGTGCCAGCAGTTTTTTCCCGAAGGGGGGCTACACCTTC
TRBJ2-7 - 15 - TRBV9 CASSVDSGGLYEQYF TGTGCCAGCAGCGTAGATTCAGGAGGCCTCTACGAGCAGTACTTC
TRBJ2-7 - 15 TRBD2 TRBV7-8 CASFHRLAGKHEQYF TGTGCCAGCTTCCATCGGCTAGCGGGAAAACACGAGCAGTACTTC
TRBJ1-2 - 15 - TRBV9 CASSVQPGGDYGYTF TGTGCCAGCAGCGTACAGCCAGGAGGGGACTATGGCTACACCTTC
TRBJ1-2 - 16 - TRBV5-6 CASSSILGGGDYGYTF TGTGCCAGCAGCTCCATCCTCGGGGGAGGGGACTATGGCTACACCTTC
TRBJ2-3 few 13 TRBD1 TRBV25-1 CASSGQGRDTQYF TGTGCCAGCAGTGGACAGGGGAGGGATACGCAGTATTTT
TRBJ2-7 few 13 - TRBV12-3/TRBV12-4 CASTLLEGSEQYF TGTGCCAGCACCCTCTTGGAGGGGAGCGAGCAGTACTTC
TRBJ2-5 - 12 - TRBV20-1 CSATTAQGTQYF TGCAGTGCCACGACTGCGCAGGGGACCCAGTACTTC
TRBJ2-1 - 15 - TRBV10-3 CAISESRDGHNEQFF TGTGCCATCAGTGAGTCACGGGACGGCCACAATGAGCAGTTCTTC
TRBJ2-5 - 15 TRBD1 TRBV28 CASTWGDRESETQYF TGTGCCAGCACTTGGGGGGACAGGGAGTCGGAGACCCAGTACTTC
TRBJ2-7 few 14 - TRBV20-1 CSARRVGRNYEQYF TGCAGTGCTCGGAGGGTAGGCCGGAACTACGAGCAGTACTTC
TRBJ1-5 few 15 TRBD1 TRBV6-2/TRBV6-3 CASSLDRGQGQPQHF TGTGCCAGCAGCTTGGACAGGGGGCAAGGCCAGCCCCAGCATTTT
TRBJ2-7 - 14 TRBD2 TRBV20-1 CSASPSGGFYEQYF TGCAGTGCTAGCCCCTCGGGGGGATTCTACGAGCAGTACTTC
TRBJ2-5 - 13 - TRBV20-1 CSASSTTQETQYF TGCAGTGCTAGTAGTACAACACAAGAGACCCAGTACTTC
TRBJ2-7 - 13 - TRBV28 CASSLLGPYEQYF TGTGCCAGCAGTTTATTAGGGCCATACGAGCAGTACTTC
TRBJ1-1 - 13 TRBD1 TRBV7-9 CASGTGHYTEASF TGTGCCAGCGGGACAGGACATTACACTGAAGCTTCCTTT
TRBJ1-1 - 13 - TRBV2 CASSTGYDTEAFF TGTGCCAGCAGCACAGGGTACGACACTGAAGCTTTCTTT
TRBJ1-5 - 12 - TRBV20-1 CSAGDSNQPQHF TGCAGTGCTGGGGACTCAAATCAGCCCCAGCATTTT
TRBJ2-7 few 13 - TRBV4-3 CASSPMTDGEQYF TGCGCCAGCAGCCCAATGACCGACGGGGAACAGTACTTC
TRBJ2-3 - 14 - TRBV20-1 CSARMSGITDTQYF TGCAGTGCTAGGATGTCCGGGATCACAGATACGCAGTATTTT
TRBJ2-7 few 17 TRBD1 TRBV24-1 CATSDLCPGTGSYEQYF TGTGCCACCAGTGATTTGTGTCCCGGGACAGGTTCCTACGAGCAGTACTTC
TRBJ1-1 - 17 - TRBV7-9 CASSPRPGARGDTEAFF TGTGCCAGCAGCCCCCGCCCTGGGGCCCGGGGGGACACTGAAGCTTTCTTT
TRBJ1-1 few 15 TRBD1 TRBV4-1 CASSHRTGVFSEAFF TGCGCCAGCAGCCATAGGACAGGGGTCTTCTCTGAAGCTTTCTTT
TRBJ2-1 many 14 TRBD2 TRBV19 CASSGRAFYNEQFF TGTGCCAGTAGCGGGAGGGCCTTCTACAATGAGCAGTTCTTC
TRBJ2-2 - 19 TRBD2 TRBV2 CASSEVWGISGRAGGELFF TGTGCCAGCAGTGAAGTGTGGGGAATTAGCGGGAGGGCCGGCGGGGAGCTGTTTTTT
TRBJ2-3 few 13 - TRBV7-3 CASSRREGDTQYF TGTGCCAGCAGCCGCCGGGAAGGAGATACGCAGTATTTT